The 17 T cell receptor beta chains given below trace back to one sample, sequenced in a study of vaccination and CD4 T cells after COVID-19. The Oncomine TCR Beta short-read assay was applied to DNA of cultured CD4+ T cells. DNA came from CD4+ T cells after culture. One entry per CDR3 protein results from TCRdb running MiXCR on the PCR reads. The sample records more than 8,500 distinct CDR3 sequences, under 45% being singletons. Stated treatment: approximately 10-day PBMC culture with coronavirus spike peptide pools or control peptides (ViraFEST assay). CD4+ T lymphocytes from the unexposed donor were collected before the COVID-19 pandemic (2011-2018). Antigens of these TCRs are unknown. Specimen: CD4+ T cells from blood, cultured in vitro. The source is a human donor in good health.

In nucleotides, the CDR3 is TGTGCCAGTCCCGGGAGGAATGAGCAGTTCTTC. It specifies CASPGRNEQFF. The J gene is TRBJ2-1, the V gene TRBV28; 7 positions match TRBD2. Germline assignment: CDR1 MDHEN and CDR2 SYDVKM. CDR3 length: 11 amino acids. V lost 9 bases and J lost 7; bases outside the gene matches: 3.

The V and J genes are TRBV2 and TRBJ2-5; D unresolved. Trimming removed 3 bases from V and 2 bases from J, with 10 bases in between. Germline lookup yields CDR1 SNHLY and CDR2 FYNNEI. The CDR3 spans 14 residues. CDR3 sequence (DNA): TGTGCCAGCAGTGAGAATAGGGATCAAGAGACCCAGTACTTC. The encoded protein is CASSENRDQETQYF.

In this sample, this clonotype turned up a few times. The chain uses TRBV28 and TRBJ1-2; 7 bases line up with TRBD1. The CDR3 sequence is 13 residues long. Germline V lookup: CDR1 MDHEN, CDR2 SYDVKM. Trimming removed 6 bases from V and 8 bases from J; junction bases left unmatched: 9. The CDR3 protein is CASRATGVGGYTF. In nucleotides, the CDR3 is TGTGCCAGCAGGGCAACAGGGGTAGGCGGCTACACCTTC.

CDR3 in amino acids: CSAESDRGTDEQYF. CDR3 DNA: TGCAGTGCTGAATCCGACAGGGGAACTGACGAGCAGTACTTC. The V call is TRBV20-1, the J call TRBJ2-7; 8 bases map to TRBD1. CDR1 and CDR2 from the germline V gene are DFQATT and SNEGSKA (reference sequence). CDR3 length: 14 residues. V shed 5 bases and J 5 bases; nucleotides not matched to a gene: 11.

V usage is TRBV20-1 and J usage is TRBJ2-3; a weak D match, TRBD2 (6 bases). V lost 6 bases and J 8 bases, leaving 18 bases between the germline ends. The CDR3 covers 13 residues. CDR1 and CDR2 from the germline V gene are DFQATT and SNEGSKA (reference sequence). CDR3: CSADRESRSTQYF. The CDR3 bases are TGCAGTGCCGATCGGGAGAGCCGGAGTACGCAGTATTTT.

The CDR3 region has the DNA TGTGCCAGCAGCTTCGCAGGGGGCAGAGGGCAGCCCCAGCATTTT. Translating it yields CASSFAGGRGQPQHF. The rearrangement joins TRBV7-9 to TRBJ1-5, with 8 positions matching TRBD1. The CDR3 runs 15 residues. The ends lost 3 bases at V and 7 bases at J; junction bases unmatched: 8. Germline V CDR1 and CDR2: SEHNR, FQNEAQ (reference sequence).

This chain connects TRBV20-1 to TRBJ1-6; a possible D gene is TRBD1 (6 bases). CDR1 DFQATT and CDR2 SNEGSKA come from the germline V gene (reference sequence). The CDR3 is 16 residues long. In DNA, the CDR3 is TGCAGCCAACCCTCAAAGGGGGGCGTAAGGAATTCACCCCTCCACTTT. Translation: CSQPSKGGVRNSPLHF.

This clonotype occurred a few times. The chain has TRBV5-6 and TRBJ1-5; weak D call: TRBD1 (5 bases). CDR1 is SGHDT, CDR2 YYEEEE, per germline. Trimming left V 1 base short and J 1 base short, with 9 bases between. This CDR3 region has 15 residues. CDR3 amino acids: CASSLRRGSNQPQHF. DNA of the CDR3: TGTGCCAGCAGCTTGAGGCGGGGCAGCAATCAGCCCCAGCATTTT.

The chain carries TRBV20-1 and TRBJ2-3, with TRBD2 identical over 9 bases. Germline CDR1 DFQATT, CDR2 SNEGSKA (reference sequence). The CDR3 spans 17 residues. V was clipped by 0 bases and J by 2 bases; unmatched bases: 9. The CDR3 is CSARDILTSGHTDTQYF. Written as DNA, the CDR3 is TGCAGTGCTAGAGATATCCTGACTAGCGGACACACAGATACGCAGTATTTT.

This clonotype was counted a few times. This chain joins TRBV6-1 and TRBJ2-7, with 8 positions matching TRBD1. V dropped 6 bases and J dropped 6; count of bases not matched to a gene: 7. Germline assignment: CDR1 MNHNS and CDR2 SASEGT. The CDR3 has 13 amino acids. CDR3 DNA sequence: TGTGCCAGCAGCCAACTGACAGGGGCCGAGCAGTACTTC. Amino acids: CASSQLTGAEQYF.

The V call is TRBV6-2 or TRBV6-3, the J call TRBJ2-7; 8 nucleotides match TRBD1. V shed 7 bases, J shed 3 bases, and the junction held 5 bases outside the gene matches. This CDR3 comprises 13 residues. CDR1 MNHEY and CDR2 SVGEGT come from the germline V gene. The CDR3 nucleotides read TGTGCCAGCACCAACAGGGGGTACTACGAGCAGTACTTC. As protein: CASTNRGYYEQYF.

This clonotype was observed a handful of times. The V and J genes are TRBV27 and TRBJ2-3; D may be TRBD2 (6 bases). The CDR3 has 13 amino acids. V was cut by 5 bases and J by 2 bases, with 8 bases left in between. Per germline, CDR1 MNHEY and CDR2 SMNVEV (reference sequence). The CDR3 reads CASSASDTDTQYF. CDR3 nucleotides: TGTGCCAGCAGTGCTAGCGACACAGATACGCAGTATTTT.

The rearrangement uses TRBV5-1 and TRBJ2-7, with 8 positions matching TRBD1. The germline gives CDR1 SGHRS, CDR2 YFSETQ. CDR3 size: 13 residues. The V and J ends lost 4 bases and 2 bases, in that order; junction bases with no gene match: 2. The CDR3 sequence is CASSGTGPYEQYF. CDR3 bases: TGCGCCAGCAGCGGGACAGGACCCTACGAGCAGTACTTC.

The rearrangement joins TRBV28 to TRBJ1-6; 8 positions match TRBD1. Trimming removed 5 bases from V and 10 bases from J; junction bases left unmatched: 13. Germline CDR1 reads MDHEN; CDR2 reads SYDVKM. This CDR3 is 16 amino acids long. The CDR3 nucleotides read TGTGCCAGCAGTACGCGAGGACAGGGATGGGACTCACCCCTCCACTTT. Amino acid sequence: CASSTRGQGWDSPLHF.

This clonotype was seen only a few times. V and J are TRBV19 and TRBJ1-5; perhaps TRBD1 as D (5 bases). Looked up from germline, CDR1 is LNHDA and CDR2 is SQIVND (reference sequence). Trimming took 6 bases from V and 7 from J, leaving 13 bases between them. This CDR3 spans 13 amino acids. The CDR3 DNA follows: TGTGCCAGTAGCCCTCCAGACAGCCAGCCCCAGCATTTT. Its protein product is CASSPPDSQPQHF.

In this sample, this clonotype turned up a few times. The chain is built from TRBV19 and TRBJ2-1; 10 nucleotides align to TRBD2. The CDR3 loop spans 17 amino acids. Germline-derived CDR1 and CDR2 are LNHDA and SQIVND (reference sequence). V lost 4 bases, J lost 6 bases, and 12 bases stayed unmatched. Written as DNA, the CDR3 is TGTGCCAGTAGTAGATGGGGAGCTAGCGGGAGAGGCAATGAGCAGTTCTTC. It yields the protein CASSRWGASGRGNEQFF.

This clonotype occurred a few times. The CDR3 coding sequence is TGTGCCATCAGTTGGGGGGTTGGCCAAGAGACCCAGTACTTC. Protein sequence: CAISWGVGQETQYF. This rearrangement joins TRBV10-3 to TRBJ2-5, with a tentative D call TRBD2 (6 bases). Trimming removed 5 bases from V and 1 base from J, with 11 bases in between. The CDR3 consists of 14 residues. CDR1 ENHRY and CDR2 SYGVKD come from the germline V gene.